The TCR beta chain described here comes from a study of tumor-infiltrating T cells and Merkel cell polyomavirus. About the research overall: The T cells studied were KLL-specific CD8+ cells against Merkel polyomavirus.

All patients' tumors stained robustly positive for Merkel cell polyomavirus Large T antigen by immunohistochemistry. From germline, CDR1 is SGDLS and CDR2 YYNGEE. The CDR3 runs to 15 residues. Trimming shortened V by 0 bases and J by 2 bases, and 9 bases separated the two germline ends. This table comes from immunoSEQ multiplex PCR, and its TCRdb copy is limited to in-frame clones, with some not included. The sample has approximately 2,000 clones, roughly 98% seen once. The origin of this receptor is a man between 65 and 85 years old with Merkel cell carcinoma. The sample consisted of lymph node tissue. This sequence joins TRBV9 and TRBJ2-1; D unclear. The CDR3 loop reads CASSVGGGTYNEQFF. The CDR3 nucleotides are TGTGCCAGCAGCGTAGGTGGCGGAACCTACAATGAGCAGTTCTTC.